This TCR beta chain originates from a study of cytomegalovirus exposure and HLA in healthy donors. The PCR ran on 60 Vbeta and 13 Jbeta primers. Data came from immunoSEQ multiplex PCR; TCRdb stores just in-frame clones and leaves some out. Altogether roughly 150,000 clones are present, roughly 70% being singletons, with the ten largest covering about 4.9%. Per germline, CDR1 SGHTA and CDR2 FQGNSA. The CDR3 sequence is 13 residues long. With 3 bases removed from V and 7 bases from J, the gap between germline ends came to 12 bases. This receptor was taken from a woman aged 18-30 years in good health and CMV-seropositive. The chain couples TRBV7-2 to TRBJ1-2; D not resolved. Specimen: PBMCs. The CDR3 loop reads CASSFDTRGGYTF. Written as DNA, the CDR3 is TGTGCCAGCAGCTTCGACACCCGTGGTGGCTACACCTTC.